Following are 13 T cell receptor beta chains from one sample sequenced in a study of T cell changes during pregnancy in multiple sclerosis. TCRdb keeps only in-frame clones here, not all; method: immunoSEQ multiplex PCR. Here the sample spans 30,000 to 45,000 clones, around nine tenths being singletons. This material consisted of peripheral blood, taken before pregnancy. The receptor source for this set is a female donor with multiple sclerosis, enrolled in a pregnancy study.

This chain's CDR3 is CASSLSTSQETQYF. The CDR3 bases are TGCGCCAGCAGCCTGTCAACATCACAAGAGACCCAGTACTTC. The J gene is TRBJ2-5, the V gene TRBV5-1; no clear D. This CDR3 has 14 amino acids. The ends were cut back, 4 bases at V and 2 bases at J, with 12 bases in the middle. CDR1 and CDR2 from the germline V gene are SGHRS and YFSETQ.

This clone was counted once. CDR3 protein: CASSLDSQNQPQHF. The DNA of the CDR3 is TGCGCCAGCAGCCTGGACAGCCAAAATCAGCCCCAGCATTTT. V usage is TRBV5-1 and J usage is TRBJ1-5; D is perhaps TRBD1 (6 bases). The CDR3 length is 14 residues. CDR1 and CDR2 from the germline V gene are SGHRS and YFSETQ. V gave up 4 bases and J gave up 4 bases, with 12 bases separating them.

CDR3 in amino acids: CASRLPGGRRETQYF. CDR3 in DNA: TGTGCCAGCAGACTCCCAGGCGGGAGGAGGGAGACCCAGTACTTC. V and J are TRBV28 and TRBJ2-5; 8 bases line up with TRBD2. The ends lost 6 bases at V and 5 bases at J; junction bases unmatched: 11. There are 15 residues in the CDR3. Germline values: CDR1 MDHEN, CDR2 SYDVKM.

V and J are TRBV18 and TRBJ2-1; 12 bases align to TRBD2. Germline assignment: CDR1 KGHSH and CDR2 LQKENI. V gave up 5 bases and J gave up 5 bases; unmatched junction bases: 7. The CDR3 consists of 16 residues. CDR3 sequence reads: CASSFLAGGLDNEQFF. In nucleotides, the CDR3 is TGTGCCAGCTCATTTCTAGCGGGAGGGTTAGACAATGAGCAGTTCTTC.

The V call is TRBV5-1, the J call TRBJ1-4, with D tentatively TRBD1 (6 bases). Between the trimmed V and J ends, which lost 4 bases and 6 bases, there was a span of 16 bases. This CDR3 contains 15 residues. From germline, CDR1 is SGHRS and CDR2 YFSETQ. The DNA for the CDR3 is TGCGCCAGCAGCCGGGGGGGGACATCTGATGAAAAACTGTTTTTT. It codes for CASSRGGTSDEKLFF.

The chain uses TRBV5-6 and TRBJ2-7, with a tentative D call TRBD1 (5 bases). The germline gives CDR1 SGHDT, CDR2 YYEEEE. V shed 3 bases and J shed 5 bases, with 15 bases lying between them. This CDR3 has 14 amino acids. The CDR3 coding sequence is TGTGCCAGCAGCTCCTTACAAGGGGCTGACGAGCAGTACTTC. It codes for CASSSLQGADEQYF.

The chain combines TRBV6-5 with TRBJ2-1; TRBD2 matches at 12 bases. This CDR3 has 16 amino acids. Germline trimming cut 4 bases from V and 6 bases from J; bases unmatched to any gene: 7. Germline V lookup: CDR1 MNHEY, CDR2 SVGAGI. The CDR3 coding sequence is TGTGCCAGCAGTTCCCTAGCGGGAGGGCCGTCCAATGAGCAGTTCTTC. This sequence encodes CASSSLAGGPSNEQFF.

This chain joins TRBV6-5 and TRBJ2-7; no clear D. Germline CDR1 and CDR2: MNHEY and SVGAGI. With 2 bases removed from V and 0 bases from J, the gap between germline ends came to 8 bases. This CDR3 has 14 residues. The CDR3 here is CASSYADSSYEQYF. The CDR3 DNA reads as TGTGCCAGCAGTTACGCCGATAGCTCCTACGAGCAGTACTTC.

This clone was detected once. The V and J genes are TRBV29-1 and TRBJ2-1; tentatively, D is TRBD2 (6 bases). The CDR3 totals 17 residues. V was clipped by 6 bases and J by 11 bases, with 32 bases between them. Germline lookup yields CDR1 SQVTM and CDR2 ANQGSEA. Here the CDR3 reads CSVQSGLIEQSVSKQFF. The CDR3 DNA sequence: TGCAGCGTCCAATCGGGACTGATCGAACAATCGGTTTCGAAGCAGTTCTTC.

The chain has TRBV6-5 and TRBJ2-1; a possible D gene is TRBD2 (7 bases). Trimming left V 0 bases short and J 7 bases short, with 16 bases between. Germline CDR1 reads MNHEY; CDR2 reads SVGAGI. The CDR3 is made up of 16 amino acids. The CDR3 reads CASSYSRTEGGNEQFF. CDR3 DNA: TGTGCCAGCAGTTACTCGAGGACGGAGGGGGGGAATGAGCAGTTCTTC.

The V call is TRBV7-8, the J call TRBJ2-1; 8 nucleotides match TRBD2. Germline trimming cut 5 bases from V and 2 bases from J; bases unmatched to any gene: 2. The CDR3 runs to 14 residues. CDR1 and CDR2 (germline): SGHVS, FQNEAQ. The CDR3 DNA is TGTGCCAGCAGCGAGACTAGCGCCTACAATGAGCAGTTCTTC. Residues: CASSETSAYNEQFF.

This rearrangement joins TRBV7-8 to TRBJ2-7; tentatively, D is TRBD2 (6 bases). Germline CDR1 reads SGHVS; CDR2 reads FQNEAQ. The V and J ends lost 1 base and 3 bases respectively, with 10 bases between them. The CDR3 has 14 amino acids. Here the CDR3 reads CASSLGAGHYEQYF. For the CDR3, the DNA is TGTGCCAGCAGCTTAGGAGCGGGTCACTACGAGCAGTACTTC.

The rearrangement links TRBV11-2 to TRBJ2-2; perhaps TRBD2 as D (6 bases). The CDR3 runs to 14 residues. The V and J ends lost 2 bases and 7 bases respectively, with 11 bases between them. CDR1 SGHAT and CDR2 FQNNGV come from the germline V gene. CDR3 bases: TGTGCCAGCAGCTTAAGGCGGGGTGGCGGGGAGCTGTTTTTT. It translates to CASSLRRGGGELFF.